Listed here is a single T cell receptor (beta chain). Primers used in a second PCR of about 7 to 11 cycles were a sample-barcoded 5' primer and a J-beta primer mix. A template-switch adaptor that had 12 random nucleotides put a tag on each cDNA molecule. TCRdb processed the 5' RACE reads anew with MiXCR; each CDR3 protein has one entry. The table records 950,000 to 1,200,000 distinct CDR3 sequences, more than 30% of them present only once. This sample was included in a study of blood T cells in healthy people across ages. Between the trimmed V and J ends, which lost 5 bases and 5 bases, there was a span of 15 bases. CDR1 SNHLY and CDR2 FYNNEI come from the germline V gene. The CDR3 covers 14 residues.

The V call is TRBV2, the J call TRBJ2-5, with D possibly being TRBD1 (6 bases). The material sequenced was blood. The clonotype comes from a man aged 18-30 years in good health. The CDR3 nucleotides are TGTGCCAGCAGTAAACAGGGTCGTATGGAGACCCAGTACTTC. Translating it yields CASSKQGRMETQYF. The whole variable domain, remainder taken from reference TRBV2 and TRBJ2-5, is EPEVTQTPSHQVTQMGQEVILRCVPISNHLYFYWYRQILGQKVEFLVSFYNNEISEKSEIFDDQFSVERPDGSNFTLKIRSTKLEDSAMYFCASSKQGRMETQYFGPGTRLLVL.